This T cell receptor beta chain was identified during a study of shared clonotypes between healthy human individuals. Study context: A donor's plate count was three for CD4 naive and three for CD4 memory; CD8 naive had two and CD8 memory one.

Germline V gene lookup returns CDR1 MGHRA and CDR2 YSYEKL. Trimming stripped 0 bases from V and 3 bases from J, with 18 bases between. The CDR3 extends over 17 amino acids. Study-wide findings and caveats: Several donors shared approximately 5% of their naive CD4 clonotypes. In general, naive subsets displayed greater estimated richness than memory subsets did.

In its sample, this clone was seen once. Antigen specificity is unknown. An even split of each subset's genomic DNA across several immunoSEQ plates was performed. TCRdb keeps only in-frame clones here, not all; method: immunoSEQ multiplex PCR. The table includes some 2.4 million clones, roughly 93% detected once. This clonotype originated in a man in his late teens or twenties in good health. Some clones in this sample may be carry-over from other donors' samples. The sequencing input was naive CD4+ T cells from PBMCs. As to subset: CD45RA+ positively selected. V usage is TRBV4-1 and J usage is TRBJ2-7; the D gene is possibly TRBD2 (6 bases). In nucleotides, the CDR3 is TGCGCCAGCAGCCAAGATCCGGGCCTAGCGCTGAGCTACGAGCAGTACTTC. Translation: CASSQDPGLALSYEQYF.